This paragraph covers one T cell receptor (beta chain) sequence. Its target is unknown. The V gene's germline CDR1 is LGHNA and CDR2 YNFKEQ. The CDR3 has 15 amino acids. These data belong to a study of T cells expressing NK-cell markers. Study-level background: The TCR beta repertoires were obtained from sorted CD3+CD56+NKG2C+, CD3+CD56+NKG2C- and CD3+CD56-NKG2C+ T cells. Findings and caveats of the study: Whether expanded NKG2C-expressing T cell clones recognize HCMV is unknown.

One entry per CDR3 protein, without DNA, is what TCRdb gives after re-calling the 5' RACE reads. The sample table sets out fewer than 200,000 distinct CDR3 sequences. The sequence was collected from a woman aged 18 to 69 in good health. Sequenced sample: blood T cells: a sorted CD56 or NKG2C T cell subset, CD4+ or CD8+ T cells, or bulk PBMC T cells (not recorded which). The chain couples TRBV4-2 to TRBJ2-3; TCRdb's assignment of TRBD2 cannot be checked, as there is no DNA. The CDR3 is CASSQDRRLADTQYF.